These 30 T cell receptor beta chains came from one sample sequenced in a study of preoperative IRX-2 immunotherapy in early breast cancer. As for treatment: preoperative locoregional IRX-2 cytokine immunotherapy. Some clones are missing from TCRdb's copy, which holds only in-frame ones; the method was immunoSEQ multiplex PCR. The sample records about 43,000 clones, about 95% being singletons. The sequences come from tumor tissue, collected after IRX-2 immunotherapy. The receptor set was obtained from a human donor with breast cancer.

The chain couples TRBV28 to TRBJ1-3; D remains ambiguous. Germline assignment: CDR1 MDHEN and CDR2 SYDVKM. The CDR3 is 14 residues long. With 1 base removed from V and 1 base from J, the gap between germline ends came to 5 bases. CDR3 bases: TGTGCCAGCAGTTTATCCAGGTCTGGAAACACCATATATTTT. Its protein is CASSLSRSGNTIYF. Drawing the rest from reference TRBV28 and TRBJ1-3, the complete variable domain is DVKVTQSSRYLVKRTGEKVFLECVQDMDHENMFWYRQDPGLGLRLIYFSYDVKMKEKGDIPEGYSVSREKKERFSLILESASTNQTSMYLCASSLSRSGNTIYFGEGSWLTVV.

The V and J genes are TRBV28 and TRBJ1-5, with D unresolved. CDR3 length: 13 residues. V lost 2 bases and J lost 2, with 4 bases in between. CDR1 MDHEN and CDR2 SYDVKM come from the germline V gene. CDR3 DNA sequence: TGTGCCAGCAGTTTAGATGGCAATCAGCCCCAGCATTTT. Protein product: CASSLDGNQPQHF.

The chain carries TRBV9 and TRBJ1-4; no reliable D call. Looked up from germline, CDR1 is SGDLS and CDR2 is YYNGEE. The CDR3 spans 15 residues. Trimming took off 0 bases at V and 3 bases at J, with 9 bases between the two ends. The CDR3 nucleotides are TGTGCCAGCAGCGTAGAATATGGATCTAATGAAAAACTGTTTTTT. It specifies CASSVEYGSNEKLFF.

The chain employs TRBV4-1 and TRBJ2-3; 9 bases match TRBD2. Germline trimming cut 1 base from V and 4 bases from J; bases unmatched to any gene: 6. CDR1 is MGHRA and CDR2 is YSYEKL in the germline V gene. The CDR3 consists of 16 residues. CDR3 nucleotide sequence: TGCGCCAGCAGCCAAGTCGGCGGGGGGGCTGCAGATACGCAGTATTTT. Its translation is CASSQVGGGAADTQYF.

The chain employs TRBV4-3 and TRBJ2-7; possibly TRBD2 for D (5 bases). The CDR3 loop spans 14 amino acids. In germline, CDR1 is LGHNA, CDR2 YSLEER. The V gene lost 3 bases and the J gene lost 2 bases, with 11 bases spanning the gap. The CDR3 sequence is CASSQAGRPYEQYF. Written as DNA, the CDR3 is TGCGCCAGCAGCCAGGCGGGCCGCCCCTACGAGCAGTACTTC.

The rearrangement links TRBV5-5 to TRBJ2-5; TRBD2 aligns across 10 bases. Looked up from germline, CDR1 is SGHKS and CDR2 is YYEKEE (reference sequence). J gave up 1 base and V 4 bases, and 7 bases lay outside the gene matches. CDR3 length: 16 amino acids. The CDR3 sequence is CASSHASGGGQETQYF. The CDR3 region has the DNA TGTGCCAGCAGCCACGCTAGCGGGGGAGGCCAAGAGACCCAGTACTTC.

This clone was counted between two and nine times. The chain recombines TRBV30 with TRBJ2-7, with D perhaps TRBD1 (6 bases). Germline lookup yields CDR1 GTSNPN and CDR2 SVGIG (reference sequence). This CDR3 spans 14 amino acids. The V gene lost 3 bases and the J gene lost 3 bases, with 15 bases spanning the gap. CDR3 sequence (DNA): TGTGCCTGGAGCTGGTTTGACAGGAGCTACGAGCAGTACTTC. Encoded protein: CAWSWFDRSYEQYF.

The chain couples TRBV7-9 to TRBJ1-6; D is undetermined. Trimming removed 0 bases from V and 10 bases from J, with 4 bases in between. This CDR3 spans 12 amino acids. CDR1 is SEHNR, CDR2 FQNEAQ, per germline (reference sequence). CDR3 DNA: TGTGCCAGCAGCTTAGCTGCCTCACCCCTCCACTTT. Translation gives CASSLAASPLHF. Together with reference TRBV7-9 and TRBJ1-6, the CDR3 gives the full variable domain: DTGVSQNPRHKITKRGQNVTFRCDPISEHNRLYWYRQTLGQGPEFLTYFQNEAQLEKSRLLSDRFSAERPKGSFSTLEIQRTEQGDSAMYLCASSLAASPLHFGNGTRLTVT.

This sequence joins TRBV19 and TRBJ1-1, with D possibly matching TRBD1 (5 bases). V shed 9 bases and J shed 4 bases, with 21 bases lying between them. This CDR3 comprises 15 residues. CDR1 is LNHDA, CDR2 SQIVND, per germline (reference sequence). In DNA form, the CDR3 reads TGTGCCAGCACCCCAGCGGGCCGGGGGGGCACTGAAGCTTTCTTT. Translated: CASTPAGRGGTEAFF.

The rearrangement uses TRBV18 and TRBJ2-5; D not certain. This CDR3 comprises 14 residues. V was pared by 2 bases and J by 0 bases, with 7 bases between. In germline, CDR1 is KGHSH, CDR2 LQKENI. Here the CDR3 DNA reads TGTGCCAGCTCACCAGTCCCGTACCAAGAGACCCAGTACTTC. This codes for CASSPVPYQETQYF.

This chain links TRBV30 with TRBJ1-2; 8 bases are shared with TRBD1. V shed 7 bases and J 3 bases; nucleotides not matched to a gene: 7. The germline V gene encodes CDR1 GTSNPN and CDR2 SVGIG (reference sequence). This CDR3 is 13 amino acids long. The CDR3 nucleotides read TGTGCCTACGGACAGGGACGGCACTATGGCTACACCTTC. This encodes CAYGQGRHYGYTF. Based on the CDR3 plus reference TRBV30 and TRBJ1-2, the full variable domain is SQTIHQWPATLVQPVGSPLSLECTVEGTSNPNLYWYRQAAGRGLQLLFYSVGIGQISSEVPQNLSASRPQDRQFILSSKKLLLSDSGFYLCAYGQGRHYGYTFGSGTRLTVV.

The CDR3 DNA reads TGTGCCAGCAGCCAAGATGGGACCGGGACAGAGGACAATGAGCAGTTCTTC. Translated, it gives CASSQDGTGTEDNEQFF. The rearrangement joins TRBV4-2 to TRBJ2-1; 7 bases are a match to TRBD1. Germline V CDR1 and CDR2: LGHNA, YNFKEQ. This CDR3 is built from 17 residues. Germline trimming cut 0 bases from V and 5 bases from J; bases unmatched to any gene: 10.

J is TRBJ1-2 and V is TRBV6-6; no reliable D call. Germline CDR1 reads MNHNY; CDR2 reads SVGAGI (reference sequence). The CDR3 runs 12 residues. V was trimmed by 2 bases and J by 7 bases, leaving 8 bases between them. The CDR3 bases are TGTGCCAGCAGTTACAATCTCGGTGGCTACACCTTC. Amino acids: CASSYNLGGYTF.

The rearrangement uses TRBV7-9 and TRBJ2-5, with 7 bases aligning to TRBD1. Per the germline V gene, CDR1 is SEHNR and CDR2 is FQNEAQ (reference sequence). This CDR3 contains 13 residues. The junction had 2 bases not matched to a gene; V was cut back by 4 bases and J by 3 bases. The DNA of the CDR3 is TGTGCCAGCAGCTATACAGGGGAAGAGACCCAGTACTTC. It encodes CASSYTGEETQYF. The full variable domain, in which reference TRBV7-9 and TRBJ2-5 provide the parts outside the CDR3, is DTGVSQNPRHKITKRGQNVTFRCDPISEHNRLYWYRQTLGQGPEFLTYFQNEAQLEKSRLLSDRFSAERPKGSFSTLEIQRTEQGDSAMYLCASSYTGEETQYFGPGTRLLVL.

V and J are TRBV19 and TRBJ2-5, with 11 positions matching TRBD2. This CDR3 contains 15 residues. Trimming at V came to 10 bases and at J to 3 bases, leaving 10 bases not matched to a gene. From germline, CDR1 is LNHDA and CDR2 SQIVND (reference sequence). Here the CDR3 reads CATTRLAGWKETQYF. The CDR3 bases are TGTGCCACCACCAGACTAGCGGGATGGAAAGAGACCCAGTACTTC.

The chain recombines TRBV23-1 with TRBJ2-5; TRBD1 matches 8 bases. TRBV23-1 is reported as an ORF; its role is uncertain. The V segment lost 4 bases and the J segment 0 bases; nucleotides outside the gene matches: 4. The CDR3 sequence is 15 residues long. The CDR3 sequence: CASSPGGAHQETQYF. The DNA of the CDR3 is TGCGCCAGCAGTCCAGGGGGCGCACACCAAGAGACCCAGTACTTC.

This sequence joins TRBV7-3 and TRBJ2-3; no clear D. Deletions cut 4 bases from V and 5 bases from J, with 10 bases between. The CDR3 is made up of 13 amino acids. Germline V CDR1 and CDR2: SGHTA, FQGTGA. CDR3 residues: CASSSTVEDTQYF. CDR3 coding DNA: TGTGCCAGCAGCTCGACGGTGGAAGATACGCAGTATTTT.

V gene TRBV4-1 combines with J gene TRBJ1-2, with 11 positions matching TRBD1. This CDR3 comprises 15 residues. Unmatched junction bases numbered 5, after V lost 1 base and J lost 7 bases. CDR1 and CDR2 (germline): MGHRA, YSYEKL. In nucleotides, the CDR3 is TGCGCCAGCAGCCAAGTGGGACAGGGGGGCGGTGGCTACACCTTC. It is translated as CASSQVGQGGGGYTF.

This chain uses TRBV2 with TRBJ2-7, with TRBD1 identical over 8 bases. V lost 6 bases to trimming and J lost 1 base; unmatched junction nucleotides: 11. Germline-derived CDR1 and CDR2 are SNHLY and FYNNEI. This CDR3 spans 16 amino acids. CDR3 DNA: TGTGCCAGCAGCCCGGGTAGCCGGACAGGGTCCTACGAGCAGTACTTC. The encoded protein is CASSPGSRTGSYEQYF.

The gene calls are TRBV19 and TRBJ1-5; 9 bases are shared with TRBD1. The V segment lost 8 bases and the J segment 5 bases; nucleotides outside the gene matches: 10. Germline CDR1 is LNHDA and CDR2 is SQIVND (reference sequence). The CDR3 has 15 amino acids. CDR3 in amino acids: CASDPGTGFDQPQHF. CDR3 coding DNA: TGTGCCAGTGATCCCGGGACAGGGTTCGATCAGCCCCAGCATTTT.

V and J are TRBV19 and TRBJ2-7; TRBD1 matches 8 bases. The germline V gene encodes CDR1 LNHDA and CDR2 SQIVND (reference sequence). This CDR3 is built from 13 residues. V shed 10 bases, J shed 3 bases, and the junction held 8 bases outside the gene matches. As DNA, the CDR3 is TGTGCCACCTCAGGACAGGGAGTCTACGAGCAGTACTTC. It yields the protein CATSGQGVYEQYF.

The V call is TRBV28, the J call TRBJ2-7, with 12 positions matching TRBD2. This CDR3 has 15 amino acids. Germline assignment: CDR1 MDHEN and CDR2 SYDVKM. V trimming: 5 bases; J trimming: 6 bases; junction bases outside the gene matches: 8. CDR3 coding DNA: TGTGCCAGCAGTCACCTAGCGGGAGGGCCCCTCGAGCAGTACTTC. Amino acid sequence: CASSHLAGGPLEQYF.

CDR3 residues: CASSLEGQGFGAFF. The CDR3 coding sequence is TGCGCCAGCAGCTTGGAGGGACAGGGGTTTGGAGCTTTCTTT. The J gene is TRBJ1-1, the V gene TRBV5-1; 10 bases line up with TRBD1. This CDR3 contains 14 residues. In germline, CDR1 is SGHRS, CDR2 YFSETQ. The junction had 6 bases not matched to a gene; V was cut back by 0 bases and J by 10 bases.

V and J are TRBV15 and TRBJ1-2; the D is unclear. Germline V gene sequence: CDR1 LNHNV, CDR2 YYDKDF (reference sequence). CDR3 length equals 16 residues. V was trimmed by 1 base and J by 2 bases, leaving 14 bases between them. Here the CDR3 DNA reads TGTGCCACCAGCAGAGGGGTTAATGGGAGGAACTATGGCTACACCTTC. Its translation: CATSRGVNGRNYGYTF.

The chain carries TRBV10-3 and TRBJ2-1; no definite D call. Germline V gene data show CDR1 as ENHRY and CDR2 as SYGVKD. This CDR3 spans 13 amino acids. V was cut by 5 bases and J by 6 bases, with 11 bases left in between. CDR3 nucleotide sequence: TGTGCCATCAGTTACAGCTCCCGCAATGAGCAGTTCTTC. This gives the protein CAISYSSRNEQFF.

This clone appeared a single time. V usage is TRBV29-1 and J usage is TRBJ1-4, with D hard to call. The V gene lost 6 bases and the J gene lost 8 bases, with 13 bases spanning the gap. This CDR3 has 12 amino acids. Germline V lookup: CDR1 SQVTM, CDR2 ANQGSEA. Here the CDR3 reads CSVLMFDEKLFF. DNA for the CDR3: TGCAGCGTCCTGATGTTTGACGAAAAACTGTTTTTT.

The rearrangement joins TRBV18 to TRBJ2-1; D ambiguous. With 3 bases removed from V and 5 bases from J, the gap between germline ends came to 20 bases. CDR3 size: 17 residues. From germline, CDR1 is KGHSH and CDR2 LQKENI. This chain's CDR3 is CASSPNLPGLSNNEQFF. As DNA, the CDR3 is TGTGCCAGCTCACCGAACCTCCCCGGGCTGTCAAACAATGAGCAGTTCTTC.

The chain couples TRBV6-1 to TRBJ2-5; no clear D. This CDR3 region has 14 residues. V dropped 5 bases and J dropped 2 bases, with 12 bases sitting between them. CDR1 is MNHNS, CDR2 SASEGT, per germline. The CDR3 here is CASSQKLGQETQYF. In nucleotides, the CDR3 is TGTGCCAGCAGTCAGAAGCTAGGACAAGAGACCCAGTACTTC.

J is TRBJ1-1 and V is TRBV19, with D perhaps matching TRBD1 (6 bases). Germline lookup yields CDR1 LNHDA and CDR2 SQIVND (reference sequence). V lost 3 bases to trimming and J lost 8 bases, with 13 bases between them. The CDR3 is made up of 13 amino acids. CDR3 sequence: CASSMDRAIEAFF. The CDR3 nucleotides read TGTGCCAGTAGTATGGACAGAGCAATAGAAGCTTTCTTT.

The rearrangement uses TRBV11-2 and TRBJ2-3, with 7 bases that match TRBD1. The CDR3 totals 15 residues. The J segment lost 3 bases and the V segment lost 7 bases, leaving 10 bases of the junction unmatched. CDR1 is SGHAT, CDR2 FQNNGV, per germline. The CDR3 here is CASTSGTEGTDTQYF. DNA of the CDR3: TGTGCCAGCACCTCAGGGACAGAGGGGACAGATACGCAGTATTTT. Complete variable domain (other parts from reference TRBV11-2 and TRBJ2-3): EAGVAQSPRYKIIEKRQSVAFWCNPISGHATLYWYQQILGQGPKLLIQFQNNGVVDDSQLPKDRFSAERLKGVDSTLKIQPAKLEDSAVYLCASTSGTEGTDTQYFGPGTRLTVL.